This TCR beta chain was recovered during a study of blood T cell repertoires in COVID-19. Germline V lookup: CDR1 SNHLY, CDR2 FYNNEI. There are 15 residues in the CDR3. V lost 7 bases and J lost 0; bases outside the gene matches: 5. The method was immunoSEQ multiplex PCR; TCRdb's version includes in-frame clones alone and lacks a portion of them. The table shows about 170,000 clones, with 89% occurring only once. This clone was recorded once. Each recovered donor of Cohort 3 presented with two negative PCRs, clearance, or symptom resolution. The sequencing input was PBMCs or T cells enriched from blood (not recorded which). This receptor was taken from a woman younger than 35 who had recovered from COVID-19. The V call is TRBV2, the J call TRBJ2-1; 8 positions agree with TRBD2. As DNA, the CDR3 is TGTGCCAGCACCGGACTAGCTGCCTCCTACAATGAGCAGTTCTTC. Amino acids: CASTGLAASYNEQFF.